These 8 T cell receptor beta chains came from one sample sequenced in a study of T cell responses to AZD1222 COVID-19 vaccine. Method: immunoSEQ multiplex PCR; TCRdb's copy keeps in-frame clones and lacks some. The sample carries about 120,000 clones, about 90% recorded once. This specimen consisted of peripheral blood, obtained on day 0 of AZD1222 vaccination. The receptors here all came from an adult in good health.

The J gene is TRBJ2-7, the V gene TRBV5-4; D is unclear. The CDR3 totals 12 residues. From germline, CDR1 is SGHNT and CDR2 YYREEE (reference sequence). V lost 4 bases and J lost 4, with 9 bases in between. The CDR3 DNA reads TGTGCCAGCAGCCAGGCCGGTTACGAGCAGTACTTC. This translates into CASSQAGYEQYF.

CDR3 protein: CASSEQGLSYEQYF. CDR3 in DNA: TGTGCCAGCAGTGAACAGGGCCTCTCCTACGAGCAGTACTTC. The rearrangement joins TRBV2 to TRBJ2-7; weak D call: TRBD1 (5 bases). This CDR3 spans 14 amino acids. Deletions cut 2 bases from V and 0 bases from J, with 8 bases between. Looked up from germline, CDR1 is SNHLY and CDR2 is FYNNEI.

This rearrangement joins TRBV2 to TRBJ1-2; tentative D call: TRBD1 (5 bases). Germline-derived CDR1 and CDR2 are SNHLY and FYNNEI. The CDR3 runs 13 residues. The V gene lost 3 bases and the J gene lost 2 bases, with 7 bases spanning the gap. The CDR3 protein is CASSEGVNYGYTF. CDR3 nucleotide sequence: TGTGCCAGCAGTGAGGGGGTGAACTATGGCTACACCTTC.

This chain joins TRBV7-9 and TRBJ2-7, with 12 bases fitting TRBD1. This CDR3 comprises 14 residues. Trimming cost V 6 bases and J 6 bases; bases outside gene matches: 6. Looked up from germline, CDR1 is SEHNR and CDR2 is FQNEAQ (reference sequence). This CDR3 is CASRAGTGGGEQYF. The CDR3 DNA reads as TGTGCCAGCAGAGCCGGGACAGGGGGCGGCGAGCAGTACTTC.

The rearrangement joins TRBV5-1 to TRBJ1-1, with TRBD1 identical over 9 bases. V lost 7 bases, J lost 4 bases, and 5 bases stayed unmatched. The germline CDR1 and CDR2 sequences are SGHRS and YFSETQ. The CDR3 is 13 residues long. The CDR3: CASQSQGATEAFF. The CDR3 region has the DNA TGCGCCAGCCAGTCACAGGGGGCCACTGAAGCTTTCTTT.

CDR3 bases: TGTGCCAGCAGTCCGGGGACAGCCGCTGGCTACACCTTC. Its protein product is CASSPGTAAGYTF. The rearrangement joins TRBV12-3 or TRBV12-4 to TRBJ1-2; the match to TRBD1 covers 7 bases. The CDR3 extends over 13 amino acids. The trim removed 5 bases at V and 7 bases at J, leaving 7 bases unmatched.

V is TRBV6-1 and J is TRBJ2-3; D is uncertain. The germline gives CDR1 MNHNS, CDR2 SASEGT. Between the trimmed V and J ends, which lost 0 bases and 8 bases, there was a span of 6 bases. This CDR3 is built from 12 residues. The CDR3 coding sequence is TGTGCCAGCAGTGAAGCGCCTACTACGCAGTATTTT. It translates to CASSEAPTTQYF.

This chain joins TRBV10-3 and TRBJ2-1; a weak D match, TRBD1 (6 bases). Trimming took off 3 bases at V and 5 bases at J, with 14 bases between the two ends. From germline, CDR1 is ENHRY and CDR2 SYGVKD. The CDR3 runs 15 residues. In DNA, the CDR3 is TGTGCCATCAGTGACCCACTGACAGGACACAATGAGCAGTTCTTC. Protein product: CAISDPLTGHNEQFF.